The 25 T cell receptor beta chains below all came from one sample that was sequenced in a study of cytomegalovirus exposure and HLA in healthy donors. The primer mix had 60 Vbeta and 13 Jbeta primers. Profiling relied on immunoSEQ multiplex PCR, and the TCRdb table lists in-frame clones only, not all of them. The sample includes tens of thousands of clones, roughly four fifths of them seen just once. Sequencing was carried out using PBMCs. The source of these receptors is a man between 18 and 29 years old in good health and CMV-seronegative.

The chain joins TRBV6-1 to TRBJ1-2; 11 positions match TRBD1. The V gene end was trimmed by 6 bases and the J gene end by 7 bases; junction bases not matched to a gene: 7. CDR1 is MNHNS, CDR2 SASEGT, per germline. The CDR3 length is 14 residues. This CDR3 reads CASREDRGPFGYTF. The CDR3 DNA sequence: TGTGCCAGCAGGGAGGACAGGGGGCCTTTTGGCTACACCTTC.

The rearrangement uses TRBV30 and TRBJ2-7; 8 bases map to TRBD2. The germline V gene has CDR1 GTSNPN and CDR2 SVGIG (reference sequence). The CDR3 length is 14 residues. The junction had 8 bases not matched to a gene; V was cut back by 4 bases and J by 3 bases. As DNA, the CDR3 is TGTGCCTGGAATCATGCGGGAGGTGGCTACGAGCAGTACTTC. It is translated as CAWNHAGGGYEQYF.

This clone was detected once. The J gene is TRBJ1-6, the V gene TRBV5-4, with D possibly being TRBD1 (6 bases). The CDR3 spans 16 residues. With 4 bases removed from V and 5 bases from J, the gap between germline ends came to 16 bases. Per the germline V gene, CDR1 is SGHNT and CDR2 is YYREEE (reference sequence). This CDR3 is CASSIGGGLDNSPLHF. The CDR3 region has the DNA TGTGCCAGCAGCATAGGGGGGGGATTAGATAATTCACCCCTCCACTTT.

As concerns this clone: In the same sample, other DNA sequences code for this CDR3. The chain combines TRBV27 with TRBJ2-7; no reliable D call. This CDR3 spans 12 amino acids. V lost 5 bases to trimming and J lost 0 bases, with 5 bases between them. Looked up from germline, CDR1 is MNHEY and CDR2 is SMNVEV (reference sequence). The CDR3 loop reads CASSPNSYEQYF. CDR3 nucleotide sequence: TGTGCCAGCAGTCCAAACTCCTACGAGCAGTACTTC.

This clone showed up just a few times. The genes are TRBV4-3 and TRBJ1-4; 10 positions agree with TRBD1. This CDR3 comprises 15 residues. V lost 3 bases to trimming and J lost 7 bases; unmatched junction nucleotides: 5. Germline V gives CDR1 LGHNA, CDR2 YSLEER. CDR3 protein: CASSQTGTGVEKLFF. The CDR3, as DNA: TGCGCCAGCAGCCAGACCGGGACAGGGGTTGAAAAACTGTTTTTT.

This clone was counted at least ten times. CDR3 region: CASSEATEREINEQFF. For the CDR3, the DNA is TGTGCCAGCAGTGAAGCGACTGAGCGGGAGATAAATGAGCAGTTCTTC. This chain links TRBV2 with TRBJ2-1; 8 bases are a match to TRBD2. CDR1 is SNHLY, CDR2 FYNNEI, per germline. The trim removed 0 bases at V and 7 bases at J, leaving 8 bases unmatched. The CDR3 runs to 16 residues.

CDR3: CASSPERGYEQYF. The CDR3 DNA sequence: TGCGCCAGCAGCCCAGAGCGGGGATACGAGCAGTACTTC. The chain couples TRBV4-1 to TRBJ2-7; 7 bases align to TRBD2. The J segment lost 4 bases and the V segment lost 4 bases, leaving 4 bases of the junction unmatched. This CDR3 has 13 amino acids. CDR1 and CDR2 from the germline V gene are MGHRA and YSYEKL.

The rearrangement uses TRBV5-1 and TRBJ2-1; 7 nucleotides line up with TRBD1. V shed 7 bases, J shed 4 bases, and the junction held 8 bases outside the gene matches. The germline gives CDR1 SGHRS, CDR2 YFSETQ. There are 14 residues in the CDR3. DNA of the CDR3: TGCGCCAGCGTACAGGGGCAGACATACAATGAGCAGTTCTTC. Its translation: CASVQGQTYNEQFF.

This clone was recorded only once. The rearrangement links TRBV27 to TRBJ2-7; TRBD1 might be the D (5 bases). The CDR3 extends over 16 amino acids. V gave up 5 bases and J gave up 2 bases, with 19 bases separating them. Germline CDR1 is MNHEY and CDR2 is SMNVEV (reference sequence). The CDR3 region is CASSPIVGAPTYEQYF. CDR3 nucleotides: TGTGCCAGCAGTCCCATAGTAGGGGCTCCAACCTACGAGCAGTACTTC.

This clone was seen a few times. This chain links TRBV28 with TRBJ2-3, with 7 bases aligning to TRBD1. In germline, CDR1 is MDHEN, CDR2 SYDVKM. CDR3 length: 15 amino acids. V lost 9 bases to trimming and J lost 3 bases; unmatched junction nucleotides: 12. The CDR3 region is CASLKSGTETDTQYF. The CDR3 DNA follows: TGTGCCAGTTTAAAATCCGGGACAGAGACAGATACGCAGTATTTT.

A single count supports this clone. This chain connects TRBV9 to TRBJ2-2, with 12 bases fitting TRBD2. The J segment lost 7 bases and the V segment lost 7 bases, leaving 5 bases of the junction unmatched. The CDR3 consists of 14 residues. Germline V gene data show CDR1 as SGDLS and CDR2 as YYNGEE. The CDR3 loop reads CASGTSGLGGELFF. The CDR3 DNA reads as TGTGCCAGCGGGACTAGCGGGCTTGGCGGGGAGCTGTTTTTT.

The chain has TRBV4-2 and TRBJ1-2; D is undetermined. The CDR3 is 15 residues long. The germline V gene has CDR1 LGHNA and CDR2 YNFKEQ. With 0 bases removed from V and 0 bases from J, the gap between germline ends came to 8 bases. The CDR3 DNA reads TGTGCCAGCAGCCAAGACCGGTCATCTAACTATGGCTACACCTTC. Residues: CASSQDRSSNYGYTF.

DNA of the CDR3: TGTGCCAGCAGTGAGTTCGGGCTAGCGGCCTACGAGCAGTACTTC. Translated: CASSEFGLAAYEQYF. This chain joins TRBV25-1 and TRBJ2-7, with 7 bases lining up with TRBD2. Germline-derived CDR1 and CDR2 are MGHDK and SYGVNS. The CDR3 is 15 amino acids. J gave up 2 bases and V 3 bases, and 7 bases lay outside the gene matches.

CDR3 DNA: TGTGCCAGCAGCCTGATGGGACAGGGGGCGTCCGGGGAGCTGTTTTTT. This sequence encodes CASSLMGQGASGELFF. V gene TRBV7-3 combines with J gene TRBJ2-2, with 12 bases that match TRBD1. Germline V gives CDR1 SGHTA, CDR2 FQGTGA. The CDR3 spans 16 residues. With 5 bases clipped from V and 6 bases from J, the junction kept 7 bases outside the gene matches.

This clone was counted between two and nine times. The rearrangement joins TRBV18 to TRBJ2-1; D possibly corresponds to TRBD2 (5 bases). The V end was cut by 3 bases, the J end by 10 bases, with 10 bases between. This CDR3 contains 12 residues. Germline CDR1 is KGHSH and CDR2 is LQKENI. The CDR3 nucleotides read TGTGCCAGCTCACCGAAGAGGAGGGAGCAGTTCTTC. It yields the protein CASSPKRREQFF. The full variable domain, in which reference TRBV18 and TRBJ2-1 provide the parts outside the CDR3, is NAGVMQNPRHLVRRRGQEARLRCSPMKGHSHVYWYRQLPEEGLKFMVYLQKENIIDESGMPKERFSAEFPKEGPSILRIQQVVRGDSAAYFCASSPKRREQFFGPGTRLTVL.

The rearrangement joins TRBV5-1 to TRBJ2-2; TRBD2 aligns across 8 bases. CDR3 length: 17 residues. CDR1 SGHRS and CDR2 YFSETQ come from the germline V gene. The ends lost 3 bases at V and 0 bases at J; junction bases unmatched: 7. The CDR3, as DNA: TGCGCCAGCAGCTCAGGCTTAGCGGGGCCGAACACCGGGGAGCTGTTTTTT. Translated: CASSSGLAGPNTGELFF.

The chain uses TRBV11-3 and TRBJ2-1, with 7 bases that match TRBD1. After removal of 4 bases from V and 6 bases from J, the junction contained 9 bases not matched to a gene. The germline V gene has CDR1 SGHNT and CDR2 YENEEA. This CDR3 is built from 15 residues. CDR3: CASSSGRSGGNEQFF. The DNA of the CDR3 is TGTGCCAGCAGCTCAGGACGGTCAGGGGGCAATGAGCAGTTCTTC.

The chain uses TRBV20-1 and TRBJ2-1, with unresolved D. The CDR3 loop spans 11 amino acids. Trimming removed 6 bases from V and 10 bases from J, with 13 bases in between. The V gene's germline CDR1 is DFQATT and CDR2 SNEGSKA (reference sequence). CDR3 sequence (DNA): TGCAGTGCCAGTCCCCTGGCCGAGCAGTTCTTC. Its translation: CSASPLAEQFF.

This clone has only one observation. CDR3 region: CASSVAPGLRTDTQYF. CDR3 in DNA: TGTGCCAGCAGCGTAGCTCCGGGTTTGAGGACAGATACGCAGTATTTT. This chain connects TRBV9 to TRBJ2-3; D unclear. V lost 0 bases, J lost 3 bases, and 14 bases lay in between. Germline V gene data show CDR1 as SGDLS and CDR2 as YYNGEE. This CDR3 contains 16 residues.

In its sample, this clone was seen once. This chain uses TRBV6-5 with TRBJ2-7, with a possible D match to TRBD1 (5 bases). Germline loops: CDR1 MNHEY, CDR2 SVGAGI. Deletions cut 8 bases from V and 2 bases from J, with 13 bases between. This CDR3 is built from 13 residues. CDR3 coding DNA: TGTGCCAGCTCCCCGCGCAGGGCCTACGAGCAGTACTTC. It codes for CASSPRRAYEQYF.

CDR3 amino acids: CASSELPSNEQFF. As DNA, the CDR3 is TGTGCCAGCAGTGAACTCCCGTCCAATGAGCAGTTCTTC. The chain uses TRBV2 and TRBJ2-1; no definite D call. The V end lost 2 bases, the J end lost 6 bases, and 8 bases lay between the germline ends. The CDR3 runs to 13 residues. CDR1 SNHLY and CDR2 FYNNEI come from the germline V gene.

The chain carries TRBV10-1 and TRBJ2-2, with 7 bases fitting TRBD1. V lost 4 bases and J lost 12; bases outside the gene matches: 5. Germline-derived CDR1 and CDR2 are WNHNN and SYGVQD (reference sequence). This CDR3 spans 12 amino acids. The CDR3 coding sequence is TGCGCCAGCAGTGGACAGGGCTATCAGCTGTTTTTT. It translates to CASSGQGYQLFF.

The chain employs TRBV27 and TRBJ2-5, with a tentative D call TRBD1 (6 bases). V dropped 5 bases and J dropped 7 bases, with 17 bases sitting between them. The germline V gene has CDR1 MNHEY and CDR2 SMNVEV (reference sequence). The CDR3 loop spans 14 amino acids. Here the CDR3 DNA reads TGTGCCAGCAGTAAACGGGACATCGAGGGGACCCAGTACTTC. As protein: CASSKRDIEGTQYF.

Only one count was recorded for this clone. The V and J genes are TRBV5-1 and TRBJ2-7; 9 bases map to TRBD1. With 7 bases clipped from V and 4 bases from J, the junction kept 9 bases outside the gene matches. The germline V gene has CDR1 SGHRS and CDR2 YFSETQ. The CDR3 length is 14 residues. CDR3: CASQDRGGSYEQYF. CDR3 coding DNA: TGCGCCAGCCAGGACAGGGGCGGCAGTTACGAGCAGTACTTC.

This clone was picked up one time. This chain connects TRBV30 to TRBJ2-2; possibly TRBD2 for D (5 bases). The CDR3 consists of 18 residues. V was cut by 0 bases and J by 0 bases, with 17 bases left in between. Per germline, CDR1 GTSNPN and CDR2 SVGIG (reference sequence). CDR3 region: CAWSVFRSGIANTGELFF. In nucleotides, the CDR3 is TGTGCCTGGAGTGTATTCCGAAGCGGTATTGCGAACACCGGGGAGCTGTTTTTT.